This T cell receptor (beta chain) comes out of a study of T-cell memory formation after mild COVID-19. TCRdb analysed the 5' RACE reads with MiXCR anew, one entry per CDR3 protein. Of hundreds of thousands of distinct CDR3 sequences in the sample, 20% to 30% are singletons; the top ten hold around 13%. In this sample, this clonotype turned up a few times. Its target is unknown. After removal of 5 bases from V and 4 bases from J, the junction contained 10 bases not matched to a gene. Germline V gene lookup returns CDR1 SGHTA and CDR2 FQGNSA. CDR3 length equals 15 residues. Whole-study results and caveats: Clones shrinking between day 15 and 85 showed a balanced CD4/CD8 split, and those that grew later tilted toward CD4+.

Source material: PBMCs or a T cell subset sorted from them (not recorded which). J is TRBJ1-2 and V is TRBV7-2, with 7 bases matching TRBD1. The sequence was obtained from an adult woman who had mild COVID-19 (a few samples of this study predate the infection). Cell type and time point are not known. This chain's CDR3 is CASSPGQGGGYGYTF. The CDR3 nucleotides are TGTGCCAGCAGCCCCGGTCAGGGGGGGGGCTATGGCTACACCTTC.